This T cell receptor (beta chain) was retrieved from a study of shared clonotypes between healthy human individuals. Study-wide results and caveats: Among donors, clonotype sharing was expected to be affected by sequencing depth.

Sequencing used immunoSEQ multiplex PCR; TCRdb keeps in-frame clones, though not all of them. Seen here are around 2.5 million clones, more than 85% observed once, and the top ten hold 0.36%. Comments on this clone: Its antigen is not identified.

This CDR3 comprises 15 residues. Germline assignment: CDR1 SGHTA and CDR2 FQGTGA. V was cut by 5 bases and J by 5 bases, with 15 bases left in between. The chain joins TRBV7-3 to TRBJ2-2; D ambiguous. Material for sequencing was naive CD4+ T cells from PBMCs. Subset described: CD45RA+ positively selected. This clonotype was obtained from a man younger than 35 in good health. Some clones in this sample may be carry-over from other donors' samples. CDR3 sequence: CASSLGGVRTGELFF. CDR3 in DNA: TGTGCCAGCAGCCTGGGTGGGGTTAGGACCGGGGAGCTGTTTTTT.